These T cell receptor beta chains were read from a single sample in a study of blood T cell repertoires in COVID-19. Sequencing was performed with immunoSEQ multiplex PCR; in TCRdb, only in-frame clones are kept and a portion is missing. The repertoire holds about 90,000 clones, with approximately 80% as singletons. The source material was peripheral blood. These receptors all stem from a man between 70 and 80 years old with acute or convalescent COVID-19. Both conserved end residues are part of each CDR3. A D gene is named only where the DNA matches it firmly. Not all rows give a size; the values are once, few, many and, for expanded clones, a class.

clone_size | d_call | j_call | v_call | cdr3_nt | cdr3_aa
- | TRBD1 | TRBJ1-1 | TRBV2 | TGTGCCAGCAGTGAAAAACAGGGGGCGACGGAAGCTTTCTTT | CASSEKQGATEAFF
- | - | TRBJ2-7 | TRBV5-5 | TGTGCCAGCAGCTTTTATGCTTCCCGGATGGTACGGGATTTTTACTTC | CASSFYASRMVRDFYF
- | TRBD2 | TRBJ2-1 | TRBV10-3 | TGTGCCATCAGTGGTCAACTAGCGGGGGCACATCACAGCTCCTACAATGAGCAGTTCTTC | CAISGQLAGAHHSSYNEQFF
- | - | TRBJ2-1 | TRBV28 | TGTGCCAGCAGTGACAGAGAGCAGTTCTTC | CASSDREQFF
- | TRBD1 | TRBJ1-4 | TRBV7-3 | TGTGCCAGCAGCTTCGACAGGGGAGCAGGCGCTAATGAAAAACTGTTTTTT | CASSFDRGAGANEKLFF
- | TRBD2 | TRBJ2-5 | TRBV2 | TGTGCCAGCAGTGGACTAGCGGGACAAGAGACCCAGTACTTC | CASSGLAGQETQYF
- | - | TRBJ1-1 | TRBV12-3/TRBV12-4 | TGTGCCAGCAGTTCACAGGTGAACACTGAAGCTTTCTTT | CASSSQVNTEAFF
- | TRBD1 | TRBJ2-2 | TRBV6-5 | TGTGCCAGCAGTACGGACAGGGCCGGGGAGCTGTTTTTT | CASSTDRAGELFF
- | TRBD1 | TRBJ1-4 | TRBV28 | TGTGCCAGCAGTTTTTCTACAGGGGGGAATGAAAAACTGTTTTTT | CASSFSTGGNEKLFF
few | TRBD2 | TRBJ2-7 | TRBV5-1 | TGCGCCAGCAGCCCGGGACTAGCGGGAGAAGGATCCTACGAGCAGTACTTC | CASSPGLAGEGSYEQYF
few | - | TRBJ1-6 | TRBV2 | TGTGCCAGCACCGGGGGGGCGAGCTCCTATAATTCACCCCTCCACTTT | CASTGGASSYNSPLHF
- | TRBD1 | TRBJ2-5 | TRBV11-3 | TGTGCCAGCAGCTTAACCCGGGACAGGGGCGAGACCCAGTACTTC | CASSLTRDRGETQYF
- | - | TRBJ2-3 | TRBV9 | TGTGCCAGCAGCGCCGCGGGGAGACCTAGCACAGATACGCAGTATTTT | CASSAAGRPSTDTQYF
- | - | TRBJ1-1 | TRBV7-9 | TGTGCCAGCAGCTTATCTGGGCTTAACACTGAAGCTTTCTTT | CASSLSGLNTEAFF
- | TRBD2 | TRBJ2-3 | TRBV7-3 | TGTGCCAGCAGCCGAGGGGCGGGAGGGCCACGATACCGGGGGTCGGATACGCAGTATTTT | CASSRGAGGPRYRGSDTQYF
- | TRBD2 | TRBJ2-3 | TRBV6-5 | TGTGCCAGCAGTAAGCGGGGGGGAACAGATACGCAGTATTTT | CASSKRGGTDTQYF
once | TRBD2 | TRBJ2-5 | TRBV7-2 | TGTGCCAGCAGCTACGGACTAGACAATCAAGAGACCCAGTACTTC | CASSYGLDNQETQYF
- | - | TRBJ1-2 | TRBV7-2 | TGTGCCAGCAGCCTAGGACATTCTAACTATGGCTACACCTTC | CASSLGHSNYGYTF
- | - | TRBJ1-1 | TRBV12-3/TRBV12-4 | TGTGCCAGCAGTTTCTACAGTGAAGCTTTCTTT | CASSFYSEAFF
- | - | TRBJ1-5 | TRBV5-1 | TGCGCCAGCAGCTTCGAGGGGGGCAATCAGCCCCAGCATTTT | CASSFEGGNQPQHF
- | - | TRBJ2-1 | TRBV6-5 | TGTGCCAGCAGTCTGGCCGGGGATGAGCAGTTCTTC | CASSLAGDEQFF
- | TRBD1 | TRBJ1-5 | TRBV28 | TGTGCCAGCAGTACAAAGGGGGCTAGAGGCAATCAGCCCCAGCATTTT | CASSTKGARGNQPQHF
- | - | TRBJ1-1 | TRBV21-1 | TGTGCCAGCAGCGACCAAGGGACAGCGAACACTGAAGCTTTCTTT | CASSDQGTANTEAFF
- | - | TRBJ2-4 | TRBV18 | TGTGCCAGCTCACCACCGGAAGGGGGCGGAGGGGGAAACATTCAGTACTTC | CASSPPEGGGGGNIQYF
- | - | TRBJ1-2 | TRBV9 | TGTGCCAGCAGCGTTGACAGTTCACCCTATGGCTACACCTTC | CASSVDSSPYGYTF
- | - | TRBJ2-5 | TRBV19 | TGTGCCAGTAGTGCCAGACAAGAGACCCAGTACTTC | CASSARQETQYF
once | - | TRBJ2-5 | TRBV7-9 | TGTGCCAGCAGCCCCAGGGAAGAGACCCAGTACTTC | CASSPREETQYF
- | TRBD2 | TRBJ2-2 | TRBV7-3 | TGTGCCAGCAGCCCTGGACTAGCGTCAGGGGAGCTGTTTTTT | CASSPGLASGELFF
- | - | TRBJ1-3 | TRBV6-5 | TGTGCCAGCAGCACAGGGTTCGGAAACACCATATATTTT | CASSTGFGNTIYF
many | - | TRBJ2-1 | TRBV10-2 | TGCGCCAGCAGTGACAGGGTCTTAACCAATGAGCAGTTCTTC | CASSDRVLTNEQFF
- | TRBD1 | TRBJ1-2 | TRBV9 | TGTGCCAGCAGCGGGGGACAGGGGATCTATGGCTACACCTTC | CASSGGQGIYGYTF
once | - | TRBJ2-2 | TRBV7-8 | TGTGCCAGCAGCGGACTCCGAATTCTTCCTCGGGCGAACACCGGGGAGCTGTTTTTT | CASSGLRILPRANTGELFF
- | TRBD1 | TRBJ1-2 | TRBV19 | TGTGCCAGTAGTATACAGACCGGGACAGGGAGAGGCTACACCTTC | CASSIQTGTGRGYTF
- | - | TRBJ1-1 | TRBV11-1 | TGTGCCAGCGCCGTCCGCAGGGGAGATGGACGGACTGAAGCTTTCTTT | CASAVRRGDGRTEAFF
- | TRBD1 | TRBJ1-2 | TRBV7-9 | TGTGCCTGCTCAGGGGATAAGGGACAGGGCGGCTATGGCTACACCTTC | CACSGDKGQGGYGYTF
- | TRBD2 | TRBJ2-7 | TRBV11-2 | TGTGCCAGCAGCTTAAAGCGGGAGTATGGGGAGCAGTACTTC | CASSLKREYGEQYF
- | - | TRBJ1-5 | TRBV20-1 | TGCAGTGCTAGTGGCACTTATAGCAATCAGCCCCAGCATTTT | CSASGTYSNQPQHF
- | - | TRBJ1-1 | TRBV30 | TGTGCCTGGAGTTTTGGAGGGGAGGACACTGAAGCTTTCTTT | CAWSFGGEDTEAFF
few | - | TRBJ1-5 | TRBV18 | TGTGCCAGCTCATCTAAAAGCGAAAATCAGCCCCAGCATTTT | CASSSKSENQPQHF
- | - | TRBJ2-7 | TRBV5-6 | TGTGCCAGCAGCTTGGCCGTATCCTACGAGCAGTACTTC | CASSLAVSYEQYF
once | - | TRBJ2-5 | TRBV10-3 | TGTGCCATCAGGGCGGATCTTCCCAAAGAGACCCAGTACTTC | CAIRADLPKETQYF
- | - | TRBJ2-1 | TRBV5-4 | TGTGCCAGCCGTGGAGGCCCTAGAAACTACAATGAGCAGTTCTTC | CASRGGPRNYNEQFF
- | TRBD1 | TRBJ2-3 | TRBV2 | TGTGCCAGCAGTCGACAGGGTGAGGGCACAGATACGCAGTATTTT | CASSRQGEGTDTQYF
- | - | TRBJ1-5 | TRBV24-1 | TGTGCCACCAGTGAACATCCAGGGCTTCAAAGTGGAAATCAGCCCCAGCATTTT | CATSEHPGLQSGNQPQHF
- | TRBD1 | TRBJ2-1 | TRBV10-1 | TGCGCCAGCAGTGAGTCGTGGGGACAGGGTGAGCAGTTCTTC | CASSESWGQGEQFF
- | TRBD1 | TRBJ1-1 | TRBV19 | TGTGCCAGTAGTCCACGAACAGGGGGAGGCACTGAAGCTTTCTTT | CASSPRTGGGTEAFF